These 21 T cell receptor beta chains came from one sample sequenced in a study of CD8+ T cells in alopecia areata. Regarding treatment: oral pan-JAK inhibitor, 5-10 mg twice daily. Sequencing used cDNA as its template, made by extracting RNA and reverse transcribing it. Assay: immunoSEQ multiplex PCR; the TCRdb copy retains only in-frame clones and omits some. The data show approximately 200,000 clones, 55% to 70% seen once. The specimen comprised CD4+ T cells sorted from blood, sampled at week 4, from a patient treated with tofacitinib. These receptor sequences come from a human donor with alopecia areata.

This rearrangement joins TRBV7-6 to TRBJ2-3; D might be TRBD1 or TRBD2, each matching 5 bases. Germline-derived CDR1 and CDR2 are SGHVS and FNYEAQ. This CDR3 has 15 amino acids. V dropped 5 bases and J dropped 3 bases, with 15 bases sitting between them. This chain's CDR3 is CASSPAPWGTDTQYF. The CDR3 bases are TGTGCCAGCAGCCCTGCCCCCTGGGGGACAGATACGCAGTATTTT.

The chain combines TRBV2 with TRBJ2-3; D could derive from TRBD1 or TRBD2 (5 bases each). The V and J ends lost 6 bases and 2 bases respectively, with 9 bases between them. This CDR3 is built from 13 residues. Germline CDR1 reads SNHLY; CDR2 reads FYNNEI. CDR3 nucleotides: TGTGCCAGCAGCTGGGGACCCACAGATACGCAGTATTTT. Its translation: CASSWGPTDTQYF.

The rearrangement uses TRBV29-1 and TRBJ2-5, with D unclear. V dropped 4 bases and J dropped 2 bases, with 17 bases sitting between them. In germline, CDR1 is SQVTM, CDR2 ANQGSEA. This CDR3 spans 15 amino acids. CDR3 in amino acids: CSVVGGRTVQETQYF. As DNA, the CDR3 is TGCAGCGTTGTGGGTGGACGGACCGTTCAAGAGACCCAGTACTTC.

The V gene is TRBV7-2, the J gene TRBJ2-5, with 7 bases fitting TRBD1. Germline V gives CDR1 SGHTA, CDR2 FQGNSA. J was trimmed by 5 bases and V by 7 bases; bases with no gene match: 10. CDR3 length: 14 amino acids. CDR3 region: CASMYDRDTETQYF. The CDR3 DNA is TGTGCCAGCATGTACGACAGGGACACTGAGACCCAGTACTTC. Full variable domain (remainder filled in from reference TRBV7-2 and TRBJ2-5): GAGVSQSPSNKVTEKGKDVELRCDPISGHTALYWYRQSLGQGLEFLIYFQGNSAPDKSGLPSDRFSAERTGGSVSTLTIQRTQQEDSAVYLCASMYDRDTETQYFGPGTRLLVL.

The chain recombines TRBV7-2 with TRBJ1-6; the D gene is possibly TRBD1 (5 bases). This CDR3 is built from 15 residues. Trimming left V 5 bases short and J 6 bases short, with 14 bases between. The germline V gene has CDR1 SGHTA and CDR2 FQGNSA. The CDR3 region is CASSPVGQLNSPLHF. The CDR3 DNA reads TGTGCCAGCAGCCCCGTGGGGCAGCTTAATTCACCCCTCCACTTT.

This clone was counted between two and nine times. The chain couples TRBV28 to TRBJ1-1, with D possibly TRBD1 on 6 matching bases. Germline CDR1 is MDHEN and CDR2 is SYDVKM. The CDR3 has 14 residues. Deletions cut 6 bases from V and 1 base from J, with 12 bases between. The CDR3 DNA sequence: TGTGCCAGCAGACATTCACAGGGGAACACTGAAGCTTTCTTT. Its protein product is CASRHSQGNTEAFF. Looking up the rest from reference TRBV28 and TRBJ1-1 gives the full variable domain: DVKVTQSSRYLVKRTGEKVFLECVQDMDHENMFWYRQDPGLGLRLIYFSYDVKMKEKGDIPEGYSVSREKKERFSLILESASTNQTSMYLCASRHSQGNTEAFFGQGTRLTVV.

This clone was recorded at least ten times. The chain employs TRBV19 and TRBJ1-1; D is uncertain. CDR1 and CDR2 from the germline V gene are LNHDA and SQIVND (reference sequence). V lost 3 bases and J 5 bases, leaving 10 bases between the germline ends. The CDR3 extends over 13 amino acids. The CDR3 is CASSINGLTEAFF. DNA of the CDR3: TGTGCCAGTAGTATCAACGGGTTGACTGAAGCTTTCTTT.

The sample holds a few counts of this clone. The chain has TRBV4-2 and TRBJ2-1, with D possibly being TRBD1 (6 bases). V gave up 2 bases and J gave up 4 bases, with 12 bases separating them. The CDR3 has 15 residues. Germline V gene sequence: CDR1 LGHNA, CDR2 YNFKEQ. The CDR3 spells CASSQFGQPYNEQFF. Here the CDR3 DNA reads TGTGCCAGCAGCCAATTTGGACAGCCTTACAATGAGCAGTTCTTC.

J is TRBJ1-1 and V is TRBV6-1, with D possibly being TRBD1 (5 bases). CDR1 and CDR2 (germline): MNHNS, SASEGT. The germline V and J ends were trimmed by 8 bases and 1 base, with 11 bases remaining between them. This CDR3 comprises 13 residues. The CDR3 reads CASGHRTNTEAFF. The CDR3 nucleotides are TGTGCCAGCGGGCACAGGACGAACACTGAAGCTTTCTTT.

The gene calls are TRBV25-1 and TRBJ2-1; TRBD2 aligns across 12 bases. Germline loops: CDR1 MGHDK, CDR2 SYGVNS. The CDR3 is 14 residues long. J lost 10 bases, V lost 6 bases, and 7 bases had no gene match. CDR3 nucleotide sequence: TGTGCCAGCAGCAAAGCTAGCGGGAGGGTGGAGCAGTTCTTC. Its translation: CASSKASGRVEQFF. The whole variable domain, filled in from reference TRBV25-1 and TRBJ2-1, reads EADIYQTPRYLVIGTGKKITLECSQTMGHDKMYWYQQDPGMELHLIHYSYGVNSTEKGDLSSESTVSRIRTEHFPLTLESARPSHTSQYLCASSKASGRVEQFFGPGTRLTVL.

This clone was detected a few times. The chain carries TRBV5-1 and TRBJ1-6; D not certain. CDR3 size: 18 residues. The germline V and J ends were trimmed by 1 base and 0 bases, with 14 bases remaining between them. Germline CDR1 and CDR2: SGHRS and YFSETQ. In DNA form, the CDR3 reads TGCGCCAGCAGCTTGTCGGGTCTGATGTCCTCCTATAATTCACCCCTCCACTTT. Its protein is CASSLSGLMSSYNSPLHF.

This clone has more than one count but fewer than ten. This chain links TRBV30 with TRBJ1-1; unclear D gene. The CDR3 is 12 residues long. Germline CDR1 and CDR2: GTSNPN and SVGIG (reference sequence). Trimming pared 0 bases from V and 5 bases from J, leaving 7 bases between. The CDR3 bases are TGTGCCTGGAGTGTAGAGGGTACTGAAGCTTTCTTT. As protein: CAWSVEGTEAFF.

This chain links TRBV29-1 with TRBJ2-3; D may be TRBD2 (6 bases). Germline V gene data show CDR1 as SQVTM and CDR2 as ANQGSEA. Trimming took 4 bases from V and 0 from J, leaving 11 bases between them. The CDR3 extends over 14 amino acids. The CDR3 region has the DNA TGCAGCGTTGTTGGGACTTCTAGCACAGATACGCAGTATTTT. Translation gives CSVVGTSSTDTQYF.

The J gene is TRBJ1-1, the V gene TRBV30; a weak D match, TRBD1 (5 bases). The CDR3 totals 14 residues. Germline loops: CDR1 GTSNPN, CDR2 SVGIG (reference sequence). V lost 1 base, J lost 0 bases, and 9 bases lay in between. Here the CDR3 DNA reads TGTGCCTGGAGTGGGACACTCTTGAACACTGAAGCTTTCTTT. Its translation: CAWSGTLLNTEAFF.

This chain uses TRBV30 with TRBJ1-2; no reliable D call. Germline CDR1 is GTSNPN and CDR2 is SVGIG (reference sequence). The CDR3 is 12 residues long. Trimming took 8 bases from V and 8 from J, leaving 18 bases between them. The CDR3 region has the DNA TGTGCCCGAACAGCACTCGTGGGCGGCTACACCTTC. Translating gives CARTALVGGYTF.

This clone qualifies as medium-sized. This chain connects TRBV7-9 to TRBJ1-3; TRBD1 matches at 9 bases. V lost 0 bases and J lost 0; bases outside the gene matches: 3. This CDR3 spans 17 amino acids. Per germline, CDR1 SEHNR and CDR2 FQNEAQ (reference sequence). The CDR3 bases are TGTGCCAGCAGCTTAGCGGGACAGGGTGACTCTGGAAACACCATATATTTT. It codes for CASSLAGQGDSGNTIYF.

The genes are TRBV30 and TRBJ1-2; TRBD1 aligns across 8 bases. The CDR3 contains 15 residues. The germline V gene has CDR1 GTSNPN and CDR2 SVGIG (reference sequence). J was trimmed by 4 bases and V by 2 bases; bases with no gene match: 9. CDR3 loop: CAWSTGQGRSYGYTF. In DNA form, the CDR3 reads TGTGCCTGGAGTACTGGACAGGGCAGAAGCTATGGCTACACCTTC.

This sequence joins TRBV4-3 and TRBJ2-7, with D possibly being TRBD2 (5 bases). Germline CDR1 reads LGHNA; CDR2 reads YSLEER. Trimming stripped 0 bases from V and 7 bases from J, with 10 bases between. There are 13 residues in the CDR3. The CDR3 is CASSQDRGREQYF. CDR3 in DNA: TGCGCCAGCAGCCAAGATCGGGGAAGAGAGCAGTACTTC.

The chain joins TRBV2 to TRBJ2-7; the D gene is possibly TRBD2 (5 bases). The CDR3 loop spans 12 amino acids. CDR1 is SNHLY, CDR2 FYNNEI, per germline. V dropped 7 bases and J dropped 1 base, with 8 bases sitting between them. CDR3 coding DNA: TGTGCCAGCACCGGACTGTCCTACGAGCAGTACTTC. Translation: CASTGLSYEQYF.

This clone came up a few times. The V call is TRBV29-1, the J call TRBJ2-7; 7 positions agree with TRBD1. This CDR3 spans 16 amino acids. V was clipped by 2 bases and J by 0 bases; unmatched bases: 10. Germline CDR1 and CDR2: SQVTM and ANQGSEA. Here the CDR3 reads CSVESNMSGGSYEQYF. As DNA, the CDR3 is TGCAGCGTTGAAAGCAATATGTCAGGGGGCTCCTACGAGCAGTACTTC.

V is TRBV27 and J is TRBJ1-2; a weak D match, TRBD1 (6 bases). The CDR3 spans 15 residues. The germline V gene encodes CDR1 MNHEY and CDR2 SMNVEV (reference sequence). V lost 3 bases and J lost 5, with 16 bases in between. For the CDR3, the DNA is TGTGCCAGCAGTTTTGGGGGGGCCCAAAATTATGGCTACACCTTC. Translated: CASSFGGAQNYGYTF.